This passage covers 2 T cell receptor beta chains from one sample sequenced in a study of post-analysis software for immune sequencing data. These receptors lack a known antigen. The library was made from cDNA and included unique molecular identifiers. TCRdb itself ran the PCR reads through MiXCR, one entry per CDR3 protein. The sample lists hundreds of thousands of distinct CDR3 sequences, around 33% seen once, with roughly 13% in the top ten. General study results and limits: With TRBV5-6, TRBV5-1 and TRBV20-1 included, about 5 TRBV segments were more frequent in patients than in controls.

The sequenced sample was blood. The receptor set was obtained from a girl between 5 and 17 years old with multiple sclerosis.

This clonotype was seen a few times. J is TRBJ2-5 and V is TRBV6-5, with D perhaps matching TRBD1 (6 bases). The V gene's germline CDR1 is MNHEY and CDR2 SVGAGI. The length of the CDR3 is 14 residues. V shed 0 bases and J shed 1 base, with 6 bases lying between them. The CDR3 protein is CASSYSGAQETQYF. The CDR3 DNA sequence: TGTGCCAGCAGTTACTCGGGGGCCCAAGAGACCCAGTACTTC.

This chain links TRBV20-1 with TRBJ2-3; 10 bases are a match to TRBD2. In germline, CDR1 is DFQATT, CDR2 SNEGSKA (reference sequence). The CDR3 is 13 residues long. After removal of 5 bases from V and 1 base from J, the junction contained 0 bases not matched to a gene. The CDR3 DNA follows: TGCAGTGCTGGGACTAGCGGCACAGATACGCAGTATTTT. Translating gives CSAGTSGTDTQYF.